Described below is a single T cell receptor beta chain sequence and its context. Its antigen is not known. The data are from a study of siplizumab effects on memory and regulatory T cells. Overall study findings and caveats: The alloreactive clones that mapped to unstimulated subsets made up only a minor fraction. Suppressive activity of Tregs proliferating in siplizumab cultures remained unconfirmed. With siplizumab, Treg-derived clones averaged roughly 62% of mappable alloreactive CD4+ clones, versus around 25% in controls.

Some clones are missing from TCRdb's copy, which holds only in-frame ones; the method was immunoSEQ multiplex PCR. Of tens of thousands of clones in the sample, 93% were seen once. Germline V lookup: CDR1 SGHTA, CDR2 FQGTGA. Trimming took off 4 bases at V and 6 bases at J, with 16 bases between the two ends. The CDR3 consists of 15 residues. The rearrangement joins TRBV7-3 to TRBJ2-1; the D is unclear. This receptor was obtained from a human donor in good health. The sample consisted of CD8+ T cells sorted from blood. Here the CDR3 reads CASSSGRPAGNEQFF. CDR3 bases: TGTGCCAGCAGCTCCGGTCGTCCCGCCGGCAATGAGCAGTTCTTC.